The 8 T cell receptor beta chains in this list originate from one sample, sequenced in a study of T-cell reconstitution after alpha-beta-depleted transplantation in children. Researchers prepared the TCRbeta library using unique molecular identifiers, the study reports. Using its own MiXCR run on the PCR reads, TCRdb lists one record per CDR3 protein. The table lists over 200,000 distinct CDR3 sequences, about a tenth of them singletons. Sequencing used PBMCs, obtained before TCRalphabeta/CD19-depleted stem cell transplant. The receptors were gathered from a child younger than two with acute myeloid leukemia, due to receive a stem cell transplant.

This clonotype was counted many times. The chain links TRBV28 to TRBJ1-1; no firm D call. Germline values: CDR1 MDHEN, CDR2 SYDVKM. Trimming took off 5 bases at V and 7 bases at J, with 11 bases between the two ends. The length of the CDR3 is 12 residues. The CDR3 loop reads CASSRVGVEAFF. CDR3 sequence (DNA): TGTGCCAGCAGTCGGGTAGGCGTTGAAGCTTTCTTT.

This clonotype was detected ten times or more. This rearrangement joins TRBV5-1 to TRBJ2-7, with D possibly TRBD1 on 5 matching bases. The V and J ends lost 4 bases and 2 bases respectively, with 13 bases between them. From germline, CDR1 is SGHRS and CDR2 YFSETQ. The CDR3 contains 14 residues. The CDR3 is CASSPRQSAYEQYF. In DNA form, the CDR3 reads TGCGCCAGCAGCCCAAGACAGTCGGCCTACGAGCAGTACTTC.

This chain links TRBV12-3 or TRBV12-4 with TRBJ1-1; D uncertain. Trimming left V 4 bases short and J 4 bases short, with 13 bases between. This CDR3 is built from 14 residues. CDR3 coding DNA: TGTGCCAGCAGTTCCAACATGGGTGGCACTGAAGCTTTCTTT. Protein: CASSSNMGGTEAFF.

The CDR3 bases are TGTGCCAGCAGCCCAGGACTTCTCTCAGATACGCAGTATTTT. Its translation is CASSPGLLSDTQYF. The genes are TRBV4-2 and TRBJ2-3; weak D call: TRBD2 (5 bases). Germline CDR1 reads LGHNA; CDR2 reads YNFKEQ. Trimming stripped 4 bases from V and 4 bases from J, with 12 bases between. The length of the CDR3 is 14 residues.

A note on this clonotype: This clone may be a read error of a much larger clone one base away. The chain has TRBV7-2 and TRBJ2-5, with TRBD1 identical over 9 bases. Trimming at V came to 8 bases and at J to 5 bases, leaving 9 bases not matched to a gene. From germline, CDR1 is SGHTA and CDR2 FQGNSA. This CDR3 region has 14 residues. As DNA, the CDR3 is TGTGCCAGCCGCTCCCGGGACAGGGTCGAGACCCAGTACTTC. Translation gives CASRSRDRVETQYF.

This clonotype was recorded many times. The chain couples TRBV5-1 to TRBJ2-1; D perhaps matches TRBD2 (6 bases). V lost 3 bases and J 2 bases, leaving 9 bases between the germline ends. Germline lookup yields CDR1 SGHRS and CDR2 YFSETQ. The CDR3 length is 14 residues. CDR3 sequence (DNA): TGCGCCAGCAGCTGGCGGGGACCCTACAATGAGCAGTTCTTC. It is translated as CASSWRGPYNEQFF.

The sample holds many counts of this clonotype. The chain combines TRBV12-3 or TRBV12-4 with TRBJ2-1, with 13 positions matching TRBD2. V shed 5 bases, J shed 5 bases, and the junction held 3 bases outside the gene matches. The CDR3 extends over 15 amino acids. The CDR3 coding sequence is TGTGCCAGCAGTGCCGGGACTAGCGGGAACAATGAGCAGTTCTTC. It encodes CASSAGTSGNNEQFF.

This clonotype appeared many times. In DNA form, the CDR3 reads TGTGCCAGCAGTCTGGGGGCGGGACTGAGCACAGATACGCAGTATTTT. Its protein product is CASSLGAGLSTDTQYF. This chain links TRBV11-2 with TRBJ2-3; D may be TRBD1 or TRBD2 (6 bases each). The V end was cut by 6 bases, the J end by 0 bases, with 16 bases between. The CDR3 totals 16 residues. Germline assignment: CDR1 SGHAT and CDR2 FQNNGV.